Below are 26 T cell receptor beta chains sequenced from a single sample in a study of CD8 T cells in Susac syndrome. Random hexamers were used to reverse transcribe roughly 0.5 to 1 ug of RNA. TCRdb re-called the immunoSEQ multiplex PCR reads through MiXCR, storing one row per CDR3 protein. The sample has about 120,000 distinct CDR3 sequences, 90% to 95% seen once; the top ten hold roughly 0.095%. The sample consisted of CD4+ T cells from PBMCs. These receptors were obtained from a human donor in good health.

This chain links TRBV30 with TRBJ2-5; TRBD2 matches at 11 bases. Germline V gives CDR1 GTSNPN, CDR2 SVGIG (reference sequence). Trimming at V came to 1 base and at J to 4 bases, leaving 2 bases not matched to a gene. There are 14 residues in the CDR3. DNA for the CDR3: TGTGCCTGGAGTGAGACTAGCGGGATAGAGACCCAGTACTTC. Translation: CAWSETSGIETQYF.

The J gene is TRBJ1-1, the V gene TRBV7-9; D gene uncertain. Per germline, CDR1 SEHNR and CDR2 FQNEAQ (reference sequence). The CDR3 consists of 14 residues. With 3 bases removed from V and 0 bases from J, the gap between germline ends came to 8 bases. In nucleotides, the CDR3 is TGTGCCAGCAGCTTCGACGGGGTGAACACTGAAGCTTTCTTT. It specifies CASSFDGVNTEAFF.

This clonotype was seen a single time. This chain's CDR3 is CSAAALGQGNQPQHF. In DNA, the CDR3 is TGCAGTGCTGCCGCACTAGGACAGGGTAATCAGCCCCAGCATTTT. This chain connects TRBV20-1 to TRBJ1-5; 8 positions agree with TRBD1. Losses at the gene ends were 5 bases for V and 4 bases for J; bases not matched to a gene: 10. Germline V gene sequence: CDR1 DFQATT, CDR2 SNEGSKA (reference sequence). This CDR3 is 15 amino acids long.

CDR3 DNA: TGCGCCAGCAGCTTGGTCGACAGGACTGGAAACACCATATATTTT. This encodes CASSLVDRTGNTIYF. The chain joins TRBV5-1 to TRBJ1-3; D possibly corresponds to TRBD1 (6 bases). V lost 0 bases, J lost 2 bases, and 9 bases lay in between. Germline V gene data show CDR1 as SGHRS and CDR2 as YFSETQ. The CDR3 length is 15 residues.

J is TRBJ1-5 and V is TRBV5-6; D ambiguous. Trimming took off 3 bases at V and 9 bases at J, with 13 bases between the two ends. Germline V CDR1 and CDR2: SGHDT, YYEEEE. This CDR3 is 13 amino acids long. The CDR3: CASSSHEFGPQHF. The CDR3 nucleotides are TGTGCCAGCAGCTCCCATGAATTTGGGCCCCAGCATTTT. Variable domain in full (rest from reference TRBV5-6 and TRBJ1-5): DAGVTQSPTHLIKTRGQQVTLRCSPKSGHDTVSWYQQALGQGPQFIFQYYEEEERQRGNFPDRFSGHQFPNYSSELNVNALLLGDSALYLCASSSHEFGPQHFGDGTRLSIL.

The chain uses TRBV19 and TRBJ2-7; possibly TRBD1 or TRBD2 for D (5 bases each). The CDR3 loop spans 16 amino acids. V lost 5 bases and J 4 bases, leaving 21 bases between the germline ends. Germline V gives CDR1 LNHDA, CDR2 SQIVND (reference sequence). CDR3 sequence reads: CASSQFPGPESYEQYF. DNA of the CDR3: TGTGCCAGTAGTCAATTCCCGGGACCAGAGTCGTACGAGCAGTACTTC.

The rearrangement links TRBV2 to TRBJ1-2; perhaps TRBD1 as D (5 bases). The CDR3 loop spans 14 amino acids. V lost 5 bases and J 0 bases, leaving 10 bases between the germline ends. The germline CDR1 and CDR2 sequences are SNHLY and FYNNEI. CDR3 protein: CASSSGLTNYGYTF. The CDR3 bases are TGTGCCAGCAGTTCGGGACTTACTAACTATGGCTACACCTTC.

This clonotype was counted once. CDR3 loop: CASSIQGSQPQHF. CDR3 DNA sequence: TGTGCCAGCAGTATCCAGGGGAGTCAGCCCCAGCATTTT. J is TRBJ1-5 and V is TRBV2, with D perhaps matching TRBD1 (6 bases). This CDR3 comprises 13 residues. V dropped 5 bases and J dropped 6 bases, with 11 bases sitting between them. Germline V gives CDR1 SNHLY, CDR2 FYNNEI.

The rearrangement joins TRBV12-3 or TRBV12-4 to TRBJ2-5; D is ambiguous. The CDR3 covers 14 residues. The V gene lost 5 bases and the J gene lost 2 bases, with 12 bases spanning the gap. CDR3 loop: CASSVQVWQETQYF. CDR3 sequence (DNA): TGTGCCAGCAGTGTCCAGGTGTGGCAAGAGACCCAGTACTTC.

In this sample, this clonotype turned up once. V gene TRBV2 combines with J gene TRBJ2-5; TRBD2 agrees at 7 bases. The CDR3 has 15 residues. V was clipped by 5 bases and J by 4 bases; unmatched bases: 10. CDR1 is SNHLY, CDR2 FYNNEI, per germline. CDR3: CASSKGGSGGETQYF. For the CDR3, the DNA is TGTGCCAGCAGTAAGGGCGGGAGTGGCGGAGAGACCCAGTACTTC.

This clonotype was picked up a small number of times. The J gene is TRBJ2-7, the V gene TRBV29-1, with TRBD2 matching 10 bases. The germline V gene encodes CDR1 SQVTM and CDR2 ANQGSEA. This CDR3 comprises 17 residues. The ends lost 0 bases at V and 0 bases at J; junction bases unmatched: 8. The CDR3 is CSVEDLSASGSSYEQYF. The CDR3 DNA sequence: TGCAGCGTTGAAGATTTGTCGGCTAGCGGGAGCTCCTACGAGCAGTACTTC.

The chain combines TRBV6-6 with TRBJ2-1, with D tentatively TRBD2 (7 bases). The CDR3 contains 13 residues. The germline gives CDR1 MNHNY, CDR2 SVGAGI (reference sequence). V was cut by 5 bases and J by 14 bases, with 19 bases left in between. CDR3 bases: TGTGCCAGCAGTCCCGGTGGGGGGGCAGGGAAGTTCTTC. Protein: CASSPGGGAGKFF.

Only one count was recorded for this clonotype. The chain has TRBV9 and TRBJ1-1; D is unresolved. The CDR3 totals 14 residues. Trimming pared 0 bases from V and 6 bases from J, leaving 12 bases between. Germline V gene data show CDR1 as SGDLS and CDR2 as YYNGEE. Here the CDR3 DNA reads TGTGCCAGCAGCGTAGACCCAAGTGGGGCTGAAGCTTTCTTT. Translating it yields CASSVDPSGAEAFF.

In this sample, this clonotype turned up once. The V gene is TRBV30, the J gene TRBJ2-1; a weak D match, TRBD1 (6 bases). V lost 3 bases to trimming and J lost 6 bases, with 18 bases between them. The germline V gene has CDR1 GTSNPN and CDR2 SVGIG (reference sequence). The CDR3 is made up of 15 amino acids. CDR3 nucleotides: TGTGCCTGGAGAGAAAAGGGTTCAGGGGCCAATGAGCAGTTCTTC. Translating gives CAWREKGSGANEQFF.

In this sample, this clonotype turned up once. V gene TRBV3-1 combines with J gene TRBJ1-1; 10 bases line up with TRBD1. This CDR3 is built from 15 residues. V was clipped by 3 bases and J by 6 bases; unmatched bases: 7. From germline, CDR1 is LGHDT and CDR2 YNNKEL (reference sequence). CDR3 DNA sequence: TGTGCCAGCAGCCAGACAGGGGGCGCGTTGGCTGAAGCTTTCTTT. This sequence encodes CASSQTGGALAEAFF. Full variable domain (outside the CDR3, taken from reference TRBV3-1 and TRBJ1-1): DTAVSQTPKYLVTQMGNDKSIKCEQNLGHDTMYWYKQDSKKFLKIMFSYNNKELIINETVPNRFSPKSPDKAHLNLHINSLELGDSAVYFCASSQTGGALAEAFFGQGTRLTVV.

This clonotype occurred once. The rearrangement joins TRBV6-5 to TRBJ2-5; 10 nucleotides line up with TRBD2. Germline-derived CDR1 and CDR2 are MNHEY and SVGAGI. The CDR3 length is 15 residues. J lost 3 bases, V lost 7 bases, and 8 bases had no gene match. The CDR3 sequence: CASTKTLAGEETQYF. DNA of the CDR3: TGTGCCAGCACCAAAACTCTAGCGGGAGAAGAGACCCAGTACTTC.

The chain employs TRBV29-1 and TRBJ1-1; D gene ambiguous. With 4 bases removed from V and 0 bases from J, the gap between germline ends came to 9 bases. Germline lookup yields CDR1 SQVTM and CDR2 ANQGSEA. This CDR3 has 13 amino acids. CDR3 nucleotide sequence: TGCAGCGTTGTAGAGCGGGTGAACACTGAAGCTTTCTTT. Amino acid sequence: CSVVERVNTEAFF.

This clonotype was detected only once. J is TRBJ2-3 and V is TRBV7-2; D gene unclear. This CDR3 is built from 13 residues. From germline, CDR1 is SGHTA and CDR2 FQGNSA. V shed 2 bases and J shed 3 bases, with 6 bases lying between them. CDR3 sequence: CASSLSLTDTQYF. The DNA of the CDR3 is TGTGCCAGCAGCTTAAGTCTGACAGATACGCAGTATTTT.

CDR3 bases: TGCGCCAGCACCTATCCCGGAAGCAACTCACCCCTCCACTTT. Amino acids: CASTYPGSNSPLHF. The chain recombines TRBV5-1 with TRBJ1-6, with D hard to call. Germline assignment: CDR1 SGHRS and CDR2 YFSETQ. The V end lost 6 bases, the J end lost 10 bases, and 17 bases lay between the germline ends. The CDR3 length is 14 residues.

The chain recombines TRBV12-3 or TRBV12-4 with TRBJ1-1; D unresolved. The CDR3 is 17 amino acids. V was trimmed by 1 base and J by 0 bases, leaving 15 bases between them. The CDR3 DNA follows: TGTGCCAGCAGTTTAGTCGGCGGCTGGTATATGAACACTGAAGCTTTCTTT. As protein: CASSLVGGWYMNTEAFF.

This chain uses TRBV19 with TRBJ1-2, with a possible D match to TRBD1 (6 bases). Trimming took 3 bases from V and 3 from J, leaving 17 bases between them. The CDR3 totals 16 residues. Germline CDR1 and CDR2: LNHDA and SQIVND (reference sequence). The CDR3: CASSITGMRADYGYTF. The CDR3 nucleotides read TGTGCCAGTAGTATCACAGGGATGCGGGCGGACTATGGCTACACCTTC.

V usage is TRBV6-1 and J usage is TRBJ2-4, with 7 positions matching TRBD1. The CDR3 runs to 14 residues. Trimming cost V 2 bases and J 6 bases; bases outside gene matches: 4. Germline CDR1 MNHNS, CDR2 SASEGT. CDR3 bases: TGTGCCAGCAGTGAATCGGGACAGCTAAACATTCAGTACTTC. It is translated as CASSESGQLNIQYF.

J is TRBJ1-2 and V is TRBV7-9; D not certain. Between the trimmed V and J ends, which lost 5 bases and 8 bases, there was a span of 18 bases. The CDR3 is 14 residues long. Looked up from germline, CDR1 is SEHNR and CDR2 is FQNEAQ (reference sequence). The CDR3 sequence: CASSVAAPLGGYTF. DNA for the CDR3: TGTGCCAGCAGCGTGGCCGCACCCTTAGGGGGCTACACCTTC.

This chain uses TRBV30 with TRBJ2-1; D unclear. V lost 0 bases and J lost 0, with 9 bases in between. The CDR3 is 15 amino acids. CDR1 is GTSNPN, CDR2 SVGIG, per germline (reference sequence). The CDR3 region has the DNA TGTGCCTGGAGTGTAAGCCGGTACTCCTACAATGAGCAGTTCTTC. This gives the protein CAWSVSRYSYNEQFF.

The chain has TRBV18 and TRBJ2-4; 7 positions match TRBD2. The length of the CDR3 is 16 residues. CDR1 KGHSH and CDR2 LQKENI come from the germline V gene. Trimming cost V 4 bases and J 1 base; bases outside gene matches: 7. CDR3 sequence reads: CASSLATSLAKNIQYF. CDR3 DNA sequence: TGTGCCAGCTCACTGGCGACTAGCCTTGCCAAAAACATTCAGTACTTC.

V is TRBV20-1 and J is TRBJ2-5, with D possibly being TRBD1 or TRBD2 (6 bases each). CDR3 length equals 15 residues. Trimming removed 6 bases at V and 2 bases at J, with 19 bases between. The germline V gene encodes CDR1 DFQATT and CDR2 SNEGSKA (reference sequence). CDR3 residues: CSAKISGGTQETQYF. Here the CDR3 DNA reads TGCAGTGCAAAAATAAGCGGCGGGACACAAGAGACCCAGTACTTC.